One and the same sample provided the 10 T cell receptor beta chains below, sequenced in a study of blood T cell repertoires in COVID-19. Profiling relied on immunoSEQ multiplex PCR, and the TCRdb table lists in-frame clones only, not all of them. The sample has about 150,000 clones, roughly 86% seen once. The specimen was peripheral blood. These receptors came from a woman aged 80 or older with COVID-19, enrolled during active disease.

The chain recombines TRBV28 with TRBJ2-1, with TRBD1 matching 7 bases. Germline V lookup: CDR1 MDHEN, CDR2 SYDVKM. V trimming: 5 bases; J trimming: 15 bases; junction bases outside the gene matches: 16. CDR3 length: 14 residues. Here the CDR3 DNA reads TGTGCCAGCAGTCTCACACCGGGACAGAACTTTCCGTTCTTC. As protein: CASSLTPGQNFPFF.

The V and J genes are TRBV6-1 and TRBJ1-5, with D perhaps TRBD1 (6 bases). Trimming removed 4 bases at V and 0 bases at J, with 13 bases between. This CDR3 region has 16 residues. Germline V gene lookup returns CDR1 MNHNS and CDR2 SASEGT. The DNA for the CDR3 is TGTGCCAGCAGTGGGACAGCCCCTTATAGCAATCAGCCCCAGCATTTT. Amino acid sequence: CASSGTAPYSNQPQHF.

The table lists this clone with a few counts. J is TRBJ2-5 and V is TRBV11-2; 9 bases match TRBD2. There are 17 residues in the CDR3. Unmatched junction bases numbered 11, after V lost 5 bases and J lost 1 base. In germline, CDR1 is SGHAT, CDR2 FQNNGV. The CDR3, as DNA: TGTGCCAGCAGCCCAGGGAGGGCTAGCGGGACCCAAGAGACCCAGTACTTC. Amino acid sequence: CASSPGRASGTQETQYF.

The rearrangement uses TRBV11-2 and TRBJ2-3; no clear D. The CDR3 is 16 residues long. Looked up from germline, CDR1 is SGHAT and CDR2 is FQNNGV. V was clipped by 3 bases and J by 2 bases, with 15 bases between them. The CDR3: CASSFDLSFYTDTQYF. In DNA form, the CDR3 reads TGTGCCAGCAGCTTCGATTTGTCGTTCTACACAGATACGCAGTATTTT.

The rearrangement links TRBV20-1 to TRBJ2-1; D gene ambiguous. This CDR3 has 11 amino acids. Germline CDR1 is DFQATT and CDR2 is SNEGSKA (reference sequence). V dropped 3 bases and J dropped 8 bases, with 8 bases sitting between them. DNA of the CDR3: TGCAGTGCTAGTGATGCGGATGAGCAGTTCTTC. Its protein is CSASDADEQFF.

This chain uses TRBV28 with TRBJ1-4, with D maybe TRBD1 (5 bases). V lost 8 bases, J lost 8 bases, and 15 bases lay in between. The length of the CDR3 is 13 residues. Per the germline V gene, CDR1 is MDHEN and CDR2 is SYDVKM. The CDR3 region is CASADSLREKLFF. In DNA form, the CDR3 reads TGTGCCAGCGCTGACAGTTTAAGAGAAAAACTGTTTTTT. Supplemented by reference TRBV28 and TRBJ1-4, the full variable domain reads DVKVTQSSRYLVKRTGEKVFLECVQDMDHENMFWYRQDPGLGLRLIYFSYDVKMKEKGDIPEGYSVSREKKERFSLILESASTNQTSMYLCASADSLREKLFFGSGTQLSVL.

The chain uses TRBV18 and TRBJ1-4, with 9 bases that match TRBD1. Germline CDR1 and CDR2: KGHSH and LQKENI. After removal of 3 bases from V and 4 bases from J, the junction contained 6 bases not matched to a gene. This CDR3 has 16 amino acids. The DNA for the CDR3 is TGTGCCAGCTCACCGGAACAGGGGGCGCTTAATGAAAAACTGTTTTTT. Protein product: CASSPEQGALNEKLFF.

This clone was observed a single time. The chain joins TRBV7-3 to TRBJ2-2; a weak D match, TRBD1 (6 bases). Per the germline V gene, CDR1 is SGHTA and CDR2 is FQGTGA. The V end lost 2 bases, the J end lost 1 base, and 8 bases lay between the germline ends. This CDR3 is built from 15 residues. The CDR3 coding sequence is TGTGCCAGCAGCTTATCCAGGGGGAACACCGGGGAGCTGTTTTTT. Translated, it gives CASSLSRGNTGELFF.

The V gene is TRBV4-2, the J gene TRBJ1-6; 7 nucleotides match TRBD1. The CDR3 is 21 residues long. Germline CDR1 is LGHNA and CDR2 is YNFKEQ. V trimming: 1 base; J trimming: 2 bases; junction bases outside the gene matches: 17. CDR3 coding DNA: TGTGCCAGCAGCCAAGGGGAAGGGGGCAGGACTAAACTAACCTATAATTCACCCCTCCACTTT. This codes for CASSQGEGGRTKLTYNSPLHF.

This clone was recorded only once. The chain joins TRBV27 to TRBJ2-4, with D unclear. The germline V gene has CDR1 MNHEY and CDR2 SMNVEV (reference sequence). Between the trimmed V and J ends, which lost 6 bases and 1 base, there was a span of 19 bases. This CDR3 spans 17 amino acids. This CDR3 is CASRGSTTVFAKNIQYF. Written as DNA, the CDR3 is TGTGCCAGCAGAGGTTCAACTACGGTCTTTGCCAAAAACATTCAGTACTTC.